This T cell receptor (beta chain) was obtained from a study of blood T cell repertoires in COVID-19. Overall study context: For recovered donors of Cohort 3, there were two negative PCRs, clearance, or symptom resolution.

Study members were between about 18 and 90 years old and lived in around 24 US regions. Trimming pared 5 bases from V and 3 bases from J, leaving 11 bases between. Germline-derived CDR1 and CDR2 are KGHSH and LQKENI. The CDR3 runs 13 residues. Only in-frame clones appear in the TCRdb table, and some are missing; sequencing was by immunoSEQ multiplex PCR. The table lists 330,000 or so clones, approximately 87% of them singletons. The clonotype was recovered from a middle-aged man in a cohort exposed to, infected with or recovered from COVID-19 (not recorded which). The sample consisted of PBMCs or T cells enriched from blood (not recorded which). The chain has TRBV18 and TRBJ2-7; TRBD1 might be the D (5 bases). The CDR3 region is CASSRQYNYEQYF. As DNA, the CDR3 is TGTGCCAGCTCAAGACAGTACAACTACGAGCAGTACTTC.